A selection of T cell receptor beta chains follows, all from one sample in a study of OX40 agonist ivuxolimab in advanced cancers. Repertoires were generated with immunoSEQ multiplex PCR, while TCRdb's copy carries only in-frame clones and drops some. The profile shows 55,000 to 75,000 clones, 90% to 95% of them singletons. Source: CD4+ or CD8+ T cells sorted from blood, taken in a trial of the OX40 agonist ivuxolimab. These receptors all stem from an adult with an advanced solid tumor such as melanoma, head and neck, liver or kidney cancer. Each CDR3 is given with its conserved first and last residue. The D gene is left open where the match is weak. Clone size is given for some rows only: seen once, a few or many times, or a class if the clone is expanded.

V	size	D	J	length	CDR3	DNA
TRBV15	NA	NA	TRBJ1-1	13	CATSTSRATEAFF	TGTGCCACCAGCACCTCCCGCGCCACTGAAGCTTTCTTT
TRBV11-3	NA	NA	TRBJ2-1	16	CASSLSGLSTYNEQFF	TGTGCCAGCAGCTTGTCGGGACTGAGTACCTACAATGAGCAGTTCTTC
TRBV6-1	NA	TRBD2	TRBJ2-5	15	CASSRTSGDQETQYF	TGTGCCAGCAGTCGGACTAGCGGGGACCAAGAGACCCAGTACTTC
TRBV19	NA	NA	TRBJ2-1	12	CASSISPREQFF	TGTGCCAGTAGTATATCCCCCAGGGAGCAGTTCTTC
TRBV4-1	NA	TRBD2	TRBJ2-1	14	CASSQDWSGGEQFF	TGCGCCAGCAGCCAAGATTGGAGCGGGGGAGAGCAGTTCTTC
TRBV4-1	NA	NA	TRBJ1-1	15	CASSQAHYGGTEAFF	TGCGCCAGCAGCCAAGCCCATTACGGTGGCACTGAAGCTTTCTTT
TRBV19	NA	NA	TRBJ1-1	14	CASRGGEMNTEAFF	TGTGCCAGTAGGGGGGGAGAAATGAACACTGAAGCTTTCTTT
TRBV29-1	few	NA	TRBJ1-1	11	CSVSDGTEAFF	TGCAGCGTCTCCGACGGAACTGAAGCTTTCTTT
TRBV6-6	NA	NA	TRBJ1-5	16	CASSPTGGWSNQPQHF	TGTGCCAGCAGTCCCACGGGAGGTTGGAGCAATCAGCCCCAGCATTTT
TRBV27	NA	NA	TRBJ1-5	13	CASSPGAGQPQHF	TGTGCCAGCAGTCCCGGGGCCGGCCAGCCCCAGCATTTT
TRBV7-6	once	NA	TRBJ2-2	15	CASSLVGGNTGELFF	TGTGCCAGCAGCTTAGTCGGGGGGAACACCGGGGAGCTGTTTTTT
TRBV5-1	once	NA	TRBJ2-7	14	CASSFSRGTYEQYF	TGCGCCAGCAGCTTTTCTAGGGGTACCTACGAGCAGTACTTC
TRBV6-5	NA	NA	TRBJ2-7	11	CASTSGAEQYF	TGTGCCAGCACGTCGGGGGCCGAGCAGTACTTC
TRBV18	NA	TRBD1	TRBJ2-7	13	CASSGDRVYEQYF	TGTGCCAGCTCGGGGGACAGAGTATACGAGCAGTACTTC
TRBV28	NA	TRBD2	TRBJ2-7	13	CASSFLTSGRQYF	TGTGCCAGCAGTTTCTTGACTAGCGGGAGGCAGTACTTC
TRBV6-6	NA	NA	TRBJ2-1	14	CASSHSVARNEQFF	TGTGCCAGCAGTCACTCCGTGGCTCGCAATGAGCAGTTCTTC
TRBV28	NA	NA	TRBJ2-7	13	CASRAVASYEQYF	TGTGCCAGCAGAGCCGTGGCCTCCTACGAGCAGTACTTC
TRBV11-2	NA	TRBD2	TRBJ2-1	15	CASSDLAGGFNEQFF	TGTGCCAGCAGTGACCTAGCGGGAGGGTTCAATGAGCAGTTCTTC
TRBV7-9	NA	NA	TRBJ2-7	13	CASSRRGVGEQYF	TGTGCCAGCAGCAGGCGTGGGGTAGGCGAGCAGTACTTC
TRBV9	NA	TRBD1	TRBJ1-1	14	CASSVGTGVTEAFF	TGTGCCAGCAGCGTCGGGACAGGGGTGACTGAAGCTTTCTTT
TRBV19	NA	TRBD1	TRBJ2-1	14	CASSMGQGAIEQFF	TGTGCCAGTAGTATGGGACAGGGGGCGATTGAGCAGTTCTTC
TRBV5-6	NA	NA	TRBJ1-1	14	CASSLEVGLSEAFF	TGTGCCAGCAGCTTGGAAGTAGGGCTCTCTGAAGCTTTCTTT
TRBV28	NA	NA	TRBJ2-3	14	CASSPGWGTDTQYF	TGTGCCAGCAGTCCAGGGTGGGGCACAGATACGCAGTATTTT
TRBV7-2	NA	TRBD2	TRBJ2-7	15	CASSVSGSRSYEQYF	TGTGCCAGCAGCGTAAGCGGGAGCAGGTCCTACGAGCAGTACTTC
TRBV4-3	NA	NA	TRBJ2-1	19	CASSQEAGGGASSYNEQFF	TGCGCCAGCAGCCAAGAGGCCGGAGGGGGGGCTAGCTCCTACAATGAGCAGTTCTTC
TRBV6-1	once	NA	TRBJ1-1	13	CASRQIMNTEAFF	TGTGCCAGCAGACAGATTATGAACACTGAAGCTTTCTTT
TRBV4-1	NA	TRBD1	TRBJ2-7	17	CASSQEPFQGTGGEQYF	TGCGCCAGCAGCCAAGAGCCATTTCAAGGGACAGGGGGGGAGCAGTACTTC
TRBV28	NA	TRBD1	TRBJ2-7	15	CASSPLHGTVYEQYF	TGTGCCAGCAGTCCTCTTCACGGGACAGTTTACGAGCAGTACTTC
TRBV5-1	once	NA	TRBJ2-7	13	CASSLDGSYEQYF	TGCGCCAGCAGCTTGGACGGGTCCTACGAGCAGTACTTC
TRBV27	NA	NA	TRBJ1-5	14	CASSLGQGSQPQHF	TGTGCCAGCAGTTTAGGGCAGGGGAGTCAGCCCCAGCATTTT
TRBV19	NA	TRBD1	TRBJ2-7	15	CASSVGQGLSYEQYF	TGTGCCAGTAGTGTGGGACAGGGGCTCTCCTACGAGCAGTACTTC
TRBV9	NA	TRBD2	TRBJ2-5	15	CASSVGREGRETQYF	TGTGCCAGCAGCGTAGGACGGGAGGGTCGGGAGACCCAGTACTTC
TRBV29-1	NA	TRBD2	TRBJ2-3	14	CSVDPAVGGDTQYF	TGCAGCGTTGACCCAGCGGTGGGGGGGGATACGCAGTATTTT
TRBV4-2	NA	NA	TRBJ2-5	14	CASSQEGNGETQYF	TGTGCCAGCAGCCAAGAAGGGAACGGGGAGACCCAGTACTTC
TRBV27	NA	NA	TRBJ2-1	19	CASSWHPTSDQPSYNEQFF	TGTGCCAGCAGTTGGCACCCCACGAGCGACCAGCCCTCCTACAATGAGCAGTTCTTC
TRBV6-1	NA	NA	TRBJ2-7	15	CASSDGVAAGYEQYF	TGTGCCAGCAGTGACGGAGTGGCGGCAGGGTACGAGCAGTACTTC
TRBV7-9	NA	TRBD1	TRBJ1-4	14	CASSTGTGMEKLFF	TGTGCCAGCAGTACCGGGACAGGGATGGAAAAACTGTTTTTT
TRBV5-5	NA	NA	TRBJ2-7	12	CASSARFYEQYF	TGTGCCAGCAGCGCTCGGTTCTACGAGCAGTACTTC
TRBV10-3	NA	TRBD2	TRBJ2-1	15	CAISTTSGSYNEQFF	TGTGCCATCAGTACAACTAGCGGCTCCTACAATGAGCAGTTCTTC
TRBV7-9	NA	TRBD2	TRBJ2-2	16	CASTGLAGVGTGELFF	TGTGCCAGCACCGGACTAGCGGGAGTTGGGACCGGGGAGCTGTTTTTT
TRBV25-1	NA	NA	TRBJ1-4	15	CASSEDNSVSEKLFF	TGTGCCAGCAGTGAAGACAACAGTGTCTCGGAAAAACTGTTTTTT
TRBV7-6	NA	TRBD1	TRBJ2-7	17	CASSPGGGGDRIYEQYF	TGTGCCAGCAGCCCTGGGGGAGGCGGGGACAGGATATACGAGCAGTACTTC
TRBV5-6	NA	NA	TRBJ2-2	16	CASSLWTATNTGELFF	TGTGCCAGCAGCTTGTGGACCGCTACGAACACCGGGGAGCTGTTTTTT
TRBV28	NA	TRBD2	TRBJ2-5	24	CASSIPGEGASTSGSGRFQETQYF	TGTGCCAGCAGCATCCCAGGCGAGGGGGCCTCGACTAGCGGGAGTGGGAGGTTCCAAGAGACCCAGTACTTC
TRBV4-3	NA	TRBD2	TRBJ2-1	20	CASSHPGTSGPSRDYNEQFF	TGCGCCAGCAGCCATCCCGGGACTAGCGGGCCCAGCAGGGACTACAATGAGCAGTTCTTC
TRBV6-5	NA	TRBD1	TRBJ2-5	13	CASSPGGLETQYF	TGTGCCAGCAGTCCAGGGGGTTTGGAGACCCAGTACTTC
TRBV27	NA	NA	TRBJ2-7	14	CASSPRGPSYEQYF	TGTGCCAGCAGTCCCCGGGGGCCCTCCTACGAGCAGTACTTC
TRBV5-1	NA	TRBD2	TRBJ2-1	13	CASSLGLADEQFF	TGCGCCAGCAGCTTGGGACTAGCAGATGAGCAGTTCTTC
TRBV10-2	NA	TRBD1	TRBJ2-1	16	CASRLRTGTVKDEQFF	TGCGCCAGCAGACTTCGGACAGGAACGGTAAAGGATGAGCAGTTCTTC
TRBV19	NA	NA	TRBJ2-1	15	CASSMDPSSYNEQFF	TGTGCCAGTAGTATGGACCCCAGCTCCTACAATGAGCAGTTCTTC
TRBV5-6	NA	NA	TRBJ2-1	14	CASSLGGDYNEQFF	TGTGCCAGCAGCTTGGGAGGGGATTACAATGAGCAGTTCTTC
TRBV28	NA	TRBD2	TRBJ2-7	14	CASRFGSGTNEQYF	TGTGCCAGCAGGTTTGGTAGCGGGACCAACGAGCAGTACTTC
TRBV27	NA	TRBD2	TRBJ2-1	15	CASSPGTSFYNEQFF	TGTGCCAGCAGCCCCGGGACTAGCTTCTACAATGAGCAGTTCTTC
TRBV25-1	once	NA	TRBJ1-2	15	CASSESLYPLDGYTF	TGTGCCAGCAGTGAATCGTTGTACCCCCTTGATGGCTACACCTTC